Listed below are T cell receptor beta chains from one sample, sequenced in a study of T cell repertoires in cytomegalovirus infection. Using its own MiXCR run on the reads, TCRdb lists one record per CDR3 protein. The data show about 310,000 distinct CDR3 sequences, with about a tenth seen just once and less than 3% held by the top ten. Material: PBMCs. Source of these receptors: a human donor in good health (CMV status not recorded). Some clones in this sample may be carry-over from other donors' samples. The CDR3 runs from the conserved cysteine through the conserved F or W. The D gene is left open where the match is weak. Clone sizes are given selectively: once, few, many, or a class where the clone is expanded.

length	D	V	J	size	CDR3	DNA
13	TRBD2	TRBV20-1	TRBJ2-1	NA	CSAVRTRLNEQFF	TGCAGTGCTGTCCGGACTAGGTTAAATGAGCAGTTCTTC
16	TRBD1	TRBV6-1	TRBJ2-1	many	CASSARGGRSYNEQFF	TGTGCCAGCAGCGCTAGAGGGGGCAGGTCCTACAATGAGCAGTTCTTC
18	TRBD2	TRBV6-1	TRBJ2-2	many	CASLWTSGGTMNTGELFF	TGTGCCAGCCTTTGGACTAGCGGGGGGACTATGAACACCGGGGAGCTGTTTTTT
15	NA	TRBV7-9	TRBJ1-1	NA	CASSYRYRENTEAFF	TGTGCCAGCAGCTACCGGTACAGGGAGAACACTGAAGCTTTCTTT
15	TRBD1	TRBV24-1	TRBJ1-5	many	CATSDPGQGNQPQHF	TGTGCCACCAGTGATCCGGGACAGGGGAATCAGCCCCAGCATTTT
14	TRBD1	TRBV20-1	TRBJ1-1	many	CSARRTGGLPEAFF	TGCAGTGCTAGAAGGACAGGGGGCTTACCTGAAGCTTTCTTT
14	NA	TRBV20-1	TRBJ2-3	NA	CSAEGPWGTDTQYF	TGCAGTGCTGAGGGGCCCTGGGGGACAGATACGCAGTATTTT
10	NA	TRBV27	TRBJ1-1	many	CASKGAEAFF	TGTGCCAGCAAGGGTGCTGAAGCTTTCTTT
15	TRBD1	TRBV6-6	TRBJ1-5	many	CASSAVQGSGQPQHF	TGTGCCAGCAGTGCTGTACAGGGGTCAGGTCAGCCCCAGCATTTT
11	NA	TRBV19	TRBJ1-1	NA	CAAEWGTEAFF	TGTGCCGCCGAGTGGGGGACTGAAGCTTTCTTT
19	TRBD1	TRBV6-2/TRBV6-3	TRBJ1-1	many	CASSYIRGTGGILNTEAFF	TGTGCCAGCAGTTACATTCGGGGGACAGGGGGCATCCTGAACACTGAAGCTTTCTTT
12	NA	TRBV12-3/TRBV12-4	TRBJ2-3	many	CASSRDSDTQYF	TGTGCCAGCAGTCGGGACTCAGATACGCAGTATTTT
14	TRBD1	TRBV28	TRBJ2-5	many	CASSGTALKETQYF	TGTGCCAGCAGTGGGACAGCGCTTAAGGAGACCCAGTACTTC
14	TRBD1	TRBV28	TRBJ1-5	many	CASSQGQGNQPQHF	TGTGCCAGCAGCCAAGGACAGGGAAATCAGCCCCAGCATTTT
18	TRBD1	TRBV7-9	TRBJ1-2	few	CASSSYRDREKLFDGYTF	TGTGCCAGCAGCTCGTACCGGGACAGGGAAAAGCTATTCGATGGCTACACCTTC
15	NA	TRBV6-2/TRBV6-3	TRBJ2-2	many	CASSHWDGNTGELFF	TGTGCCAGCAGTCACTGGGACGGCAACACCGGGGAGCTGTTTTTT
13	NA	TRBV28	TRBJ2-1	many	CASSWDGVNEQFF	TGTGCCAGCAGTTGGGACGGGGTCAATGAGCAGTTCTTC
20	TRBD1	TRBV19	TRBJ2-6	NA	CASSTHRQGLVGSGANVLTF	TGTGCCAGCAGTACGCATCGACAGGGCCTAGTGGGCTCTGGGGCCAACGTCCTGACTTTC
15	NA	TRBV20-1	TRBJ2-2	NA	CSASVGRVSAGELFF	TGCAGTGCTAGTGTGGGCAGGGTGTCCGCCGGGGAGCTGTTTTTT
14	NA	TRBV15	TRBJ1-1	many	CATSRGLGDTEAFF	TGTGCCACCAGCAGAGGCCTAGGGGACACTGAAGCTTTCTTT
15	TRBD1	TRBV20-1	TRBJ2-5	many	CSARDTGTAKETQYF	TGCAGTGCTAGAGACACCGGGACAGCTAAAGAGACCCAGTACTTC
15	NA	TRBV23-1	TRBJ1-2	many	CASSLGVGANYGYTF	TGCGCCAGCAGTCTCGGTGTGGGAGCTAACTATGGCTACACCTTC
14	NA	TRBV3-1	TRBJ1-5	NA	CASSPGLSRQPQHF	TGTGCCAGCAGCCCGGGTCTTTCACGTCAGCCCCAGCATTTT
18	TRBD1	TRBV29-1	TRBJ1-6	NA	CLKASGQESSSYNSPLHF	TGCCTTAAAGCATCGGGACAGGAATCGAGCTCCTATAATTCACCCCTCCACTTT
13	NA	TRBV9	TRBJ2-2	few	CASTEGNTGELFF	TGTGCCAGCACCGAGGGAAACACCGGGGAGCTGTTTTTT
11	NA	TRBV28	TRBJ1-2	many	CASSQDPSYTF	TGTGCCAGCAGTCAGGACCCAAGCTACACCTTC
16	NA	TRBV11-1	TRBJ2-1	few	CASSLRRAYIYNEQFF	TGTGCCAGCAGCTTGAGGAGGGCATACATCTACAATGAGCAGTTCTTC
15	NA	TRBV10-3	TRBJ2-1	many	CAIRVERGSYNEQFF	TGTGCCATCAGGGTAGAAAGGGGGTCCTACAATGAGCAGTTCTTC
13	NA	TRBV24-1	TRBJ2-3	many	CATSDPSTDTQYF	TGTGCCACCAGTGACCCAAGCACAGATACGCAGTATTTT
13	NA	TRBV20-1	TRBJ2-7	many	CSALMTAMGEQYF	TGCAGTGCTCTGATGACAGCCATGGGGGAGCAGTACTTC
14	NA	TRBV20-1	TRBJ1-5	many	CSARTPGNNQPQHF	TGCAGTGCTAGAACCCCGGGGAACAATCAGCCCCAGCATTTT
12	NA	TRBV12-3/TRBV12-4	TRBJ2-4	many	CASSPGRHIQYF	TGTGCCAGCAGTCCAGGCAGACACATTCAGTACTTC
15	NA	TRBV7-2	TRBJ2-2	many	CASSRGQPNTGELFF	TGTGCCAGCAGCCGCGGACAACCCAACACCGGGGAGCTGTTTTTT
13	NA	TRBV6-5	TRBJ1-2	many	CASSRVSNYGYTF	TGTGCCAGCAGTAGGGTATCTAACTATGGCTACACCTTC
15	TRBD2	TRBV11-3	TRBJ2-1	many	CASSPSGGARGEQFF	TGTGCCAGCAGCCCTAGCGGGGGGGCGCGGGGTGAGCAGTTCTTC
12	NA	TRBV20-1	TRBJ1-1	many	CSASRGNTEAFF	TGCAGTGCTAGTCGGGGAAACACTGAAGCTTTCTTT
17	TRBD1	TRBV4-1	TRBJ1-1	many	CASSQDGRGPMNTEAFF	TGCGCCAGCAGCCAAGACGGAAGGGGGCCGATGAACACTGAAGCTTTCTTT
13	NA	TRBV10-3	TRBJ1-1	many	CATMPSLGTEAFF	TGTGCCACTATGCCCAGCCTCGGGACTGAAGCTTTCTTT
16	NA	TRBV14	TRBJ2-2	NA	CASSQEGPGWIGELFF	TGTGCCAGCAGCCAAGAGGGCCCAGGGTGGATCGGGGAGCTGTTTTTT
14	NA	TRBV7-6	TRBJ2-3	NA	CASSLTISTDTQYF	TGTGCCAGCAGCTTAACTATAAGCACAGATACGCAGTATTTT
13	NA	TRBV14	TRBJ1-1	many	CASSQDRVTEAFF	TGTGCCAGCAGCCAAGATCGGGTGACTGAAGCTTTCTTT
16	TRBD1	TRBV5-5	TRBJ2-2	many	CASSFMAGQETGELFF	TGTGCCAGCAGCTTCATGGCGGGACAGGAGACCGGGGAGCTGTTTTTT
13	NA	TRBV29-1	TRBJ2-3	many	CSVEDRRTDTQYF	TGCAGCGTTGAAGATCGTCGCACAGATACGCAGTATTTT
15	TRBD1	TRBV13	TRBJ1-2	many	CASSRPGQGLGGYTF	TGTGCCAGCAGCAGACCGGGACAGGGACTTGGTGGCTACACCTTC
14	NA	TRBV6-6	TRBJ1-1	NA	CASSSAKIDSEAFF	TGTGCCAGCAGTTCGGCTAAGATTGACTCTGAAGCTTTCTTT
12	NA	TRBV7-2	TRBJ2-7	many	CASSRLGSEQYF	TGTGCCAGCAGCCGACTCGGGAGTGAGCAGTACTTC
13	NA	TRBV2	TRBJ2-3	many	CASSARWTDTQYF	TGTGCCAGCAGTGCCCGTTGGACAGATACGCAGTATTTT
11	NA	TRBV29-1	TRBJ1-2	few	CSAAPAYGYTF	TGCAGCGCTGCCCCGGCCTATGGCTACACCTTC
16	NA	TRBV14	TRBJ1-4	many	CASSQDLPGTNEKLFF	TGTGCCAGCAGCCAAGATCTTCCGGGGACTAATGAAAAACTGTTTTTT
13	NA	TRBV20-1	TRBJ2-1	many	CSTPGLAYNEQFF	TGCAGTACGCCGGGACTGGCCTACAATGAGCAGTTCTTC
11	NA	TRBV5-6	TRBJ1-2	NA	CASSRRAGYTF	TGTGCCAGTTCCCGCAGGGCTGGCTACACCTTC
15	TRBD2	TRBV23-1	TRBJ2-7	many	CASSPRTRVGYEQYF	TGCGCCAGCAGTCCCCGGACTAGGGTAGGGTACGAGCAGTACTTC